Sequencing of this TCR beta chain was carried out in a study of type 1 regulatory T cells. Whole-study context: T-allo10 is a Tr1-enriched, alloantigen-specific CD4 T cell product made in vitro.

Worth noting for this clonotype: Its specificity is not known.

The CDR3 covers 19 residues. V shed 0 bases and J shed 0 bases, with 18 bases lying between them. Looked up from germline, CDR1 is MNHEY and CDR2 is SVGEGT. TCRdb independently ran MiXCR on the reads; one entry per CDR3 protein. Among 20,000 to 25,000 distinct CDR3 sequences listed, roughly half were seen once. V and J are TRBV6-2 or TRBV6-3 and TRBJ1-5; D may be TRBD1 (5 bases). Sequencing used cultured T cells, either the whole culture or a sorted T cell fraction (not recorded which). The clonotype originates from a human donor in good health. The CDR3 reads CASSYSIEGPKYSNQPQHF. In DNA, the CDR3 is TGTGCCAGCAGTTACTCGATTGAGGGACCCAAATATAGCAATCAGCCCCAGCATTTT.